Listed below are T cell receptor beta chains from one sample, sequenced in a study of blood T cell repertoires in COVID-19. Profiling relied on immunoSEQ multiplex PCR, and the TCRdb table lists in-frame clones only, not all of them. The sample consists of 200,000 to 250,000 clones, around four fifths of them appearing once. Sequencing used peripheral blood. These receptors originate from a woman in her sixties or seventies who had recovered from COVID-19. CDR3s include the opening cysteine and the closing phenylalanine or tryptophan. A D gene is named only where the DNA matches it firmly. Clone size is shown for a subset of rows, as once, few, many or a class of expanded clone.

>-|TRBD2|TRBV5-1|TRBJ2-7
TGCGCCAGCAGCTTGAAGGGACTAGCGGGGGATAGAAATTACGAGCAGTACTTC
CASSLKGLAGDRNYEQYF
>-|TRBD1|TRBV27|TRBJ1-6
TGTGCCAGCAGTTCCTGGACAGGGTTCAACAATTCACCCCTCCACTTT
CASSSWTGFNNSPLHF
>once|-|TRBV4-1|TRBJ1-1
TGCGCCAGCAGCCAAGGGTTGGCAGCGAGGAACACTGAAGCTTTCTTT
CASSQGLAARNTEAFF
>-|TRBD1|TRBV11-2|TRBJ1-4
TGTGCCAGCAGCGAATTAGGACAGGTCGGGGAAAAACTGTTTTTT
CASSELGQVGEKLFF
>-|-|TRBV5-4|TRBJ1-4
TGTGCCAGCAGCTTGGAGGCAGGGGCGGGTGAAAAACTGTTTTTT
CASSLEAGAGEKLFF
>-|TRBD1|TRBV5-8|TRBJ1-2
TGTGCCAGCAGCACAACAGGGGGCGTATATGGCTACACCTTC
CASSTTGGVYGYTF
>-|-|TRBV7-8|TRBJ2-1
TGTGCCAGCAGCTTGAGGGGGGGCTTTTACAATGAGCAGTTCTTC
CASSLRGGFYNEQFF
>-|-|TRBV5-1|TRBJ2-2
TGCGCCAGCAGCGCCCGAGCCACCGGGGAGCTGTTTTTT
CASSARATGELFF
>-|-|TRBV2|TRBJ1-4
TGTGCCAGCAGGCTACAGACAACTAATGAAAAACTGTTTTTT
CASRLQTTNEKLFF
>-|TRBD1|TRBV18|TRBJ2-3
TGTGCCAGCTCAAAGGGACAGCTCGGTGCAGATACGCAGTATTTT
CASSKGQLGADTQYF
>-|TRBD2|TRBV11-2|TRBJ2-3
TGTGCCAGCAGCTTAGCGGGGGGAAGCACAGATACGCAGTATTTT
CASSLAGGSTDTQYF
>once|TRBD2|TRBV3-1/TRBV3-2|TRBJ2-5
TGTGCCAGCAGCCAAGATGGGGGGGGTCCTCAAGAGACCCAGTACTTC
CASSQDGGGPQETQYF
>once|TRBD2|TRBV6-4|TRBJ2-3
TGTGCCAGCAGTGACGGGGGACTATACACAGATACGCAGTATTTT
CASSDGGLYTDTQYF
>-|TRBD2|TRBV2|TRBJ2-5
TGTGCCGGACTAGCGGGAGCCGTCGAAGAGACCCAGTACTTC
CAGLAGAVEETQYF
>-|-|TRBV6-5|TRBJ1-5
TGTGCCAGCAGGGCTGACGGGGATCAGCCCCAGCATTTT
CASRADGDQPQHF
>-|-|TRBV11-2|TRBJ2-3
TGTGCCAGCAGCTTGGCGGGGCTAAGCACAGATACGCAGTATTTT
CASSLAGLSTDTQYF
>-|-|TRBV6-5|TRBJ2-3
TGTGCCAGCACCCTTCCGTTGCTAGCGTCAGATACGCAGTATTTT
CASTLPLLASDTQYF
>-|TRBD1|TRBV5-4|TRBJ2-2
TGTGCCAGCCTTCGGACAGGGGGGACCGGGGAGCTGTTTTTT
CASLRTGGTGELFF
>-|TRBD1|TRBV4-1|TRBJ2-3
TGCGCCAGCAGCCAGGTTACAGGGGGCTCAACGACAGATACGCAGTATTTT
CASSQVTGGSTTDTQYF
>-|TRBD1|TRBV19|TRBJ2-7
TGTGCCAGTAGTGTATCCGGGACAGGGGCAAGGGTCGAGCAGTACTTC
CASSVSGTGARVEQYF